A single sample is the source of the 28 T cell receptor beta chains below, sequenced in a study of T cells in Graves' hyperthyroidism and ophthalmopathy. Amplification of TCR beta CDR3 regions used RNA as the template. The HTBI primer set was used in a first-round RT-PCR of the TCR CDR3. In TCRdb, the multiplex PCR reads were re-called with MiXCR into one record per CDR3 protein. The table shows about 420,000 distinct CDR3 sequences, with roughly an eighth occurring only once. Sample: blood. Every receptor here comes from a woman younger than 35 with Graves' hyperthyroidism.

This clonotype has at least ten counts. V and J are TRBV12-3 or TRBV12-4 and TRBJ2-7; D might be TRBD1 or TRBD2, each matching 5 bases. The germline V and J ends were trimmed by 6 bases and 0 bases, with 9 bases remaining between them. This CDR3 has 13 amino acids. CDR3 region: CASRRGSSYEQYF. CDR3 coding DNA: TGTGCCAGCAGGAGGGGTTCCTCCTACGAGCAGTACTTC.

CDR3 residues: CASSLYQGGSTDTQYF. CDR3 DNA sequence: TGTGCCAGCAGTTTATATCAAGGGGGAAGCACAGATACGCAGTATTTT. The chain uses TRBV12-3 or TRBV12-4 and TRBJ2-3; a weak D match, TRBD1 (6 bases). Deletions cut 2 bases from V and 0 bases from J, with 12 bases between. The CDR3 loop spans 16 amino acids.

This clonotype was found many times. The genes are TRBV20-1 and TRBJ1-5, with 7 nucleotides matching TRBD1. The CDR3 covers 14 residues. Germline trimming cut 7 bases from V and 1 base from J; bases unmatched to any gene: 7. Germline V gene lookup returns CDR1 DFQATT and CDR2 SNEGSKA (reference sequence). The CDR3 DNA follows: TGCAGTGTCACACAGGGGATGAGCAATCAGCCCCAGCATTTT. Translation: CSVTQGMSNQPQHF.

At least ten counts were recorded for this clonotype. The V and J genes are TRBV28 and TRBJ1-5; perhaps TRBD1 as D (6 bases). This CDR3 region has 15 residues. V shed 7 bases and J shed 9 bases, with 22 bases lying between them. Germline V gene sequence: CDR1 MDHEN, CDR2 SYDVKM. CDR3 loop: CASIKGPPQGWPQHF. CDR3 nucleotides: TGTGCCAGCATCAAGGGGCCCCCACAGGGCTGGCCCCAGCATTTT.

This clonotype occurred many times. Mismatch with germline at one junction end may stem from a read error. The chain joins TRBV12-3 or TRBV12-4 to TRBJ1-1; D gene uncertain. This CDR3 is 13 amino acids long. The CDR3 sequence: CASFGHLNTEAFF. The DNA of the CDR3 is TGTGCCAGCTTCGGTCATCTGAACACTGAAGCTTTCTTC.

Of note for this clonotype: A read error may be the cause here, since a much bigger clone is one base away. V and J are TRBV20-1 and TRBJ2-1; no definite D call. The CDR3 spans 12 residues. V lost 3 bases and J lost 9, with 12 bases in between. Germline assignment: CDR1 DFQATT and CDR2 SNEGSKA (reference sequence). The CDR3 nucleotides read TGCAGTGCTAGCCCTAGTCACAGTGAGCAGTTCTTC. This codes for CSASPSHSEQFF.

This clonotype appeared a few times. This rearrangement joins TRBV6-2 or TRBV6-3 to TRBJ1-6; a possible D gene is TRBD1 (5 bases). V was clipped by 8 bases and J by 14 bases, with 22 bases between them. The CDR3 has 14 amino acids. The germline V gene has CDR1 MNHEY and CDR2 SVGEGT. Here the CDR3 DNA reads TGTGCCAGCCGGGTCGACAGTCTTCGGCCGTCCCTCCACTTT. Residues: CASRVDSLRPSLHF.

This clonotype was detected many times. The chain employs TRBV28 and TRBJ2-3; a possible D gene is TRBD1 (5 bases). CDR3 size: 12 residues. The germline CDR1 and CDR2 sequences are MDHEN and SYDVKM. V dropped 4 bases and J dropped 8 bases, with 10 bases sitting between them. CDR3 residues: CASSYLQGTQYF. CDR3 in DNA: TGTGCCAGCAGTTATCTCCAGGGTACGCAGTATTTT.

This clonotype was detected a few times. V is TRBV19 and J is TRBJ2-2, with 8 nucleotides matching TRBD2. Looked up from germline, CDR1 is LNHDA and CDR2 is SQIVND (reference sequence). The CDR3 contains 14 residues. J was trimmed by 7 bases and V by 5 bases; bases with no gene match: 6. The CDR3 nucleotides read TGTGCCAGTAGTCTCCGGACTAGCAGCGGGGAGCTGTTTTTT. Residues: CASSLRTSSGELFF.

In this sample, this clonotype turned up a few times. The J gene is TRBJ1-3, the V gene TRBV29-1, with a weak D call TRBD1 (6 bases). Per germline, CDR1 SQVTM and CDR2 ANQGSEA. The CDR3 has 13 amino acids. V was cut by 6 bases and J by 4 bases, with 13 bases left in between. The DNA of the CDR3 is TGCAGCGTAGACCTGGGGGCCGGAAACACCATATATTTT. Its translation: CSVDLGAGNTIYF.

This clonotype was found many times. This chain joins TRBV28 and TRBJ2-7; 8 bases align to TRBD2. The CDR3 has 15 amino acids. Germline V CDR1 and CDR2: MDHEN, SYDVKM. The V gene end was trimmed by 8 bases and the J gene end by 1 base; junction bases not matched to a gene: 10. This chain's CDR3 is CASPPAGGGSYEQYF. DNA for the CDR3: TGTGCCAGCCCCCCGGCCGGGGGGGGGTCCTACGAGCAGTACTTC.

This clonotype was counted many times. The chain employs TRBV27 and TRBJ2-7, with TRBD1 matching 7 bases. The trim removed 6 bases at V and 2 bases at J, leaving 10 bases unmatched. The germline CDR1 and CDR2 sequences are MNHEY and SMNVEV (reference sequence). The CDR3 has 15 amino acids. The CDR3 region has the DNA TGTGCCAGCAGACGCTACGGGACAGAGGCCTACGAGCAGTACTTC. This sequence encodes CASRRYGTEAYEQYF.

The sample holds a few counts of this clonotype. The chain is built from TRBV19 and TRBJ1-5, with a possible D match to TRBD1 (6 bases). Germline V gene lookup returns CDR1 LNHDA and CDR2 SQIVND (reference sequence). V lost 3 bases and J 1 base, leaving 13 bases between the germline ends. The CDR3 has 16 residues. CDR3 sequence: CASSMLGGMSNQPQHF. CDR3 sequence (DNA): TGTGCCAGTAGTATGTTAGGGGGGATGAGCAATCAGCCCCAGCATTTT.

This clonotype was detected ten times or more. The gene calls are TRBV5-1 and TRBJ1-2, with D tentatively TRBD1 (5 bases). The germline V gene encodes CDR1 SGHRS and CDR2 YFSETQ. The CDR3 sequence is 15 residues long. V was clipped by 6 bases and J by 0 bases, with 15 bases between them. CDR3 nucleotide sequence: TGCGCCAGCAACCCCGACAGCTATGCTAACTATGGCTACACCTTC. As protein: CASNPDSYANYGYTF.

This clonotype was found a few times. V and J are TRBV7-2 and TRBJ2-7, with a possible D match to TRBD2 (5 bases). V was shortened by 5 bases and J by 2 bases, with 16 bases between the two germline ends. This CDR3 comprises 15 residues. CDR1 is SGHTA, CDR2 FQGNSA, per germline. The CDR3 loop is CASSLEGRGPYEQYF. In DNA, the CDR3 is TGTGCCAGCAGCCTAGAAGGGAGAGGACCCTACGAGCAGTACTTC.

This clonotype was counted only a few times. Here the CDR3 reads CASSLASAGGHTQYF. The DNA for the CDR3 is TGCGCCAGCAGCTTGGCCTCGGCGGGAGGTCATACGCAGTATTTT. The chain is built from TRBV5-1 and TRBJ2-3; 8 bases align to TRBD2. The germline gives CDR1 SGHRS, CDR2 YFSETQ. V lost 0 bases, J lost 7 bases, and 7 bases stayed unmatched. This CDR3 is 15 amino acids long.

The chain is built from TRBV7-9 and TRBJ2-7, with no clear D. The V gene's germline CDR1 is SEHNR and CDR2 FQNEAQ (reference sequence). The CDR3 runs 12 residues. V shed 1 base and J shed 7 bases, with 8 bases lying between them. For the CDR3, the DNA is TGTGCCAGCAGCTTAGACTATCGGGAGCAGTACTTC. Translating gives CASSLDYREQYF.

Many counts were recorded for this clonotype. The CDR3: CASSYSKAGGNEQFF. The CDR3 DNA reads TGTGCCAGCAGTTACTCGAAGGCAGGTGGCAATGAGCAGTTCTTC. V is TRBV6-2 or TRBV6-3 and J is TRBJ2-1, with D hard to call. Per the germline V gene, CDR1 is MNHEY and CDR2 is SVGEGT. Between the trimmed V and J ends, which lost 0 bases and 6 bases, there was a span of 12 bases. This CDR3 spans 15 amino acids.

This clonotype was counted a single time. The chain links TRBV25-1 to TRBJ2-7; D is ambiguous. The CDR3 sequence is 11 residues long. Trimming stripped 4 bases from V and 5 bases from J, with 6 bases between. Germline loops: CDR1 MGHDK, CDR2 SYGVNS. CDR3 loop: CASSGLNEQYF. CDR3 DNA: TGTGCCAGCAGTGGATTGAACGAGCAGTACTTC.

At least ten counts were recorded for this clonotype. The CDR3 loop is CASSPRDRKTRMNTEAFF. In DNA, the CDR3 is TGTGCCAGCAGCCCCCGGGACAGGAAAACCCGTATGAACACTGAAGCTTTCTTT. The J gene is TRBJ1-1, the V gene TRBV28; TRBD1 matches 8 bases. CDR3 length: 18 amino acids. The trim removed 6 bases at V and 0 bases at J, leaving 15 bases unmatched. CDR1 and CDR2 from the germline V gene are MDHEN and SYDVKM.

The sample holds many counts of this clonotype. The J gene is TRBJ2-7, the V gene TRBV20-1, with D possibly matching TRBD1 (6 bases). Germline values: CDR1 DFQATT, CDR2 SNEGSKA (reference sequence). This CDR3 comprises 13 residues. Between the trimmed V and J ends, which lost 8 bases and 2 bases, there was a span of 16 bases. As DNA, the CDR3 is TGCAGTTTTAAGCAGGGGTCGGCCTACGAGCAGTACTTC. Translated, it gives CSFKQGSAYEQYF.

This clonotype was observed a handful of times. This chain links TRBV7-2 with TRBJ1-2; possibly TRBD1 for D (6 bases). The germline V gene encodes CDR1 SGHTA and CDR2 FQGNSA. V was cut by 5 bases and J by 7 bases, with 23 bases left in between. The CDR3 spans 16 residues. The CDR3 DNA is TGTGCCAGCAGCCAAGATCCCTCCGGGGGGCCTGGTGGCTACACCTTC. This translates into CASSQDPSGGPGGYTF.

Ten or more counts support this clonotype. The CDR3 nucleotides read TGCAGCGTCAAAGACAGTACCTACGAGCAGTACTTC. Encoded protein: CSVKDSTYEQYF. V and J are TRBV29-1 and TRBJ2-7, with D possibly being TRBD1 (5 bases). CDR3 size: 12 residues. Germline V gene lookup returns CDR1 SQVTM and CDR2 ANQGSEA. The V gene lost 6 bases and the J gene lost 2 bases, with 11 bases spanning the gap.

This clonotype was counted ten times or more. The V and J genes are TRBV6-2 or TRBV6-3 and TRBJ2-7; either TRBD1 or TRBD2 may supply D (5 bases each). Trimming removed 2 bases at V and 6 bases at J, with 11 bases between. Germline V gene sequence: CDR1 MNHEY, CDR2 SVGEGT. This CDR3 is built from 13 residues. The CDR3 region is CASSYAGGGEQYF. The CDR3 bases are TGTGCCAGCAGTTACGCAGGTGGGGGCGAGCAGTACTTC.

The J gene is TRBJ1-1, the V gene TRBV3-1; D gene unclear. The CDR3 is 14 residues long. The germline CDR1 and CDR2 sequences are LGHDT and YNNKEL (reference sequence). V was shortened by 2 bases and J by 4 bases, with 11 bases between the two germline ends. CDR3: CASSQPGGGTEAFF. In DNA form, the CDR3 reads TGTGCCAGCAGCCAACCTGGCGGCGGCACTGAAGCTTTCTTT.

This clonotype was seen at least ten times. The gene calls are TRBV3-1 and TRBJ2-5; D might be TRBD2 (6 bases). V was pared by 7 bases and J by 1 base, with 25 bases between. Germline CDR1 LGHDT, CDR2 YNNKEL (reference sequence). The CDR3 contains 18 residues. CDR3 protein: CASTSNVVRGTLQETQYF. In DNA, the CDR3 is TGTGCCAGCACCTCCAACGTGGTCCGCGGGACCCTCCAAGAGACCCAGTACTTC.

This clonotype was seen repeatedly, ten times or more. V and J are TRBV28 and TRBJ2-1; 8 bases agree with TRBD2. Trimming cost V 8 bases and J 4 bases; bases outside gene matches: 10. The CDR3 is made up of 15 amino acids. CDR1 and CDR2 (germline): MDHEN, SYDVKM. The CDR3 DNA reads as TGTGCCAGCGCCCCCGGACTAGCCTATTACAATGAGCAGTTCTTC. Protein product: CASAPGLAYYNEQFF.

With respect to this clonotype: A much larger clone is a single base away; this may be a read error. This sequence joins TRBV27 and TRBJ1-2; the D gene is possibly TRBD1 (5 bases). Germline lookup yields CDR1 MNHEY and CDR2 SMNVEV (reference sequence). The CDR3 runs 14 residues. CDR3 DNA sequence: TGTGCCAACAGTCCCCAGGAGGGGAACTATGGCTACACCTTC. This codes for CANSPQEGNYGYTF.